This T cell receptor (beta chain) was sequenced for a study of blood T cell repertoires in COVID-19. This table comes from immunoSEQ multiplex PCR, and its TCRdb copy is limited to in-frame clones, with some not included. The data contain 200,000 to 250,000 clones, almost 90% of them singletons. The clonotype originates from a man aged 25 to 45 who had been exposed to COVID-19. Specimen: PBMCs or T cells enriched from blood (not recorded which).

The chain's CDR3 is CASSADWTGGRDEQFF. The DNA for the CDR3 is TGTGCCAGCAGCGCGGACTGGACAGGGGGCAGGGATGAGCAGTTCTTC. The chain joins TRBV9 to TRBJ2-1; 11 bases match TRBD1. Germline V gene lookup returns CDR1 SGDLS and CDR2 YYNGEE. Germline trimming cut 3 bases from V and 8 bases from J; bases unmatched to any gene: 10. The CDR3 contains 16 residues. Full variable domain (missing parts from reference TRBV9 and TRBJ2-1): DSGVTQTPKHLITATGQRVTLRCSPRSGDLSVYWYQQSLDQGLQFLIQYYNGEERAKGNILERFSAQQFPDLHSELNLSSLELGDSALYFCASSADWTGGRDEQFFGPGTRLTVL.